A selection of T cell receptor beta chains follows, all from one sample in a study of response to subunit inactivated influenza vaccine. TCRdb itself ran the RT-PCR reads through MiXCR, one entry per CDR3 protein. The sample includes over 750,000 distinct CDR3 sequences, 21% of them seen just once. This specimen consisted of PBMCs from blood, obtained 4 to 6 days after vaccination. These receptors all stem from a man aged 50-59 years who received an inactivated influenza vaccine. Each CDR3 is given without its conserved first and last residue.

V gene: TRBV20-1; J gene: TRBJ2-1; CDR3 protein: SARDWGRGGNEQF
V gene: TRBV4-3; J gene: TRBJ2-2; CDR3 protein: ASSQDLGGAGTGELF
V gene: TRBV6-2/TRBV6-3; J gene: TRBJ2-7; CDR3 protein: ASIPGQGYYEQY
V gene: TRBV4-1; J gene: TRBJ2-7; CDR3 protein: ASSLKGGFYEQY
V gene: TRBV5-8; J gene: TRBJ2-3; CDR3 protein: ASSPRGRGGDTQY
V gene: TRBV5-5; J gene: TRBJ2-7; CDR3 protein: ASSQGLAEQY
V gene: TRBV14; J gene: TRBJ2-1; CDR3 protein: ASSPSRVISYNEQF
V gene: TRBV7-3; J gene: TRBJ2-3; CDR3 protein: ASSLKPGGVYTQY
V gene: TRBV20-1; J gene: TRBJ2-1; CDR3 protein: SARDVGGPSYNEQF
V gene: TRBV6-5; J gene: TRBJ2-1; CDR3 protein: ASSYRTGLLNEQF
V gene: TRBV10-3; J gene: TRBJ2-1; CDR3 protein: AIAAGLSYNEQF
V gene: TRBV7-6; J gene: TRBJ2-2; CDR3 protein: ASSVGILPGELF
V gene: TRBV12-3/TRBV12-4; J gene: TRBJ2-1; CDR3 protein: ASSSGLAQNEQF
V gene: TRBV20-1; J gene: TRBJ2-3; CDR3 protein: SAREPGTSPDTQY
V gene: TRBV20-1; J gene: TRBJ2-5; CDR3 protein: SAGRSSGGQETQY
V gene: TRBV10-3; J gene: TRBJ1-5; CDR3 protein: AISPSGPTPQH
V gene: TRBV9; J gene: TRBJ1-3; CDR3 protein: ASSVAAGTSGNTIY
V gene: TRBV29-1; J gene: TRBJ2-1; CDR3 protein: SVEDGGRAYNEQF